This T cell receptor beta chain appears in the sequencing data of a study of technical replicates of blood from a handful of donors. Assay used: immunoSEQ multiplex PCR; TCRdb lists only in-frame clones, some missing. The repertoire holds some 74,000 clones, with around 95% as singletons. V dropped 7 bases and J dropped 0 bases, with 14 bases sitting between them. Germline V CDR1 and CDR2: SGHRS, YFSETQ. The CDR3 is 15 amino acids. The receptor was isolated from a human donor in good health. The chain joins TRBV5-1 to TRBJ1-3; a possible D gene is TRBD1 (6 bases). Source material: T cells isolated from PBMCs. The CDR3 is CASSSGTLSGNTIYF. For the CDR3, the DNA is TGCGCCAGCTCTTCTGGGACACTCTCTGGAAACACCATATATTTT.